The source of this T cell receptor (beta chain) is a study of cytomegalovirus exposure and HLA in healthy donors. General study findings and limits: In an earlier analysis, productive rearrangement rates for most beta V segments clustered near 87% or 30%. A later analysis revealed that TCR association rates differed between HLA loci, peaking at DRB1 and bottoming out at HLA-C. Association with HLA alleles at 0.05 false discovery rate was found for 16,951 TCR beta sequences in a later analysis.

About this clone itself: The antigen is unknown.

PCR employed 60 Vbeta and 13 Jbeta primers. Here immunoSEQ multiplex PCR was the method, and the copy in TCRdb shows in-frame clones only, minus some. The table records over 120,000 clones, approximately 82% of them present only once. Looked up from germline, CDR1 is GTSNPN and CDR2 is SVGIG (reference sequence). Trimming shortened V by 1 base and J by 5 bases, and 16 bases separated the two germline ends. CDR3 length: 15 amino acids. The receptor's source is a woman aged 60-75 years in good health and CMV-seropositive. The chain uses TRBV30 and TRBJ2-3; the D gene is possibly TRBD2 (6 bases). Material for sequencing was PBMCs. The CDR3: CAWSAGGTSGDTQYF. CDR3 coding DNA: TGTGCCTGGAGTGCGGGCGGGACCTCAGGAGATACGCAGTATTTT.